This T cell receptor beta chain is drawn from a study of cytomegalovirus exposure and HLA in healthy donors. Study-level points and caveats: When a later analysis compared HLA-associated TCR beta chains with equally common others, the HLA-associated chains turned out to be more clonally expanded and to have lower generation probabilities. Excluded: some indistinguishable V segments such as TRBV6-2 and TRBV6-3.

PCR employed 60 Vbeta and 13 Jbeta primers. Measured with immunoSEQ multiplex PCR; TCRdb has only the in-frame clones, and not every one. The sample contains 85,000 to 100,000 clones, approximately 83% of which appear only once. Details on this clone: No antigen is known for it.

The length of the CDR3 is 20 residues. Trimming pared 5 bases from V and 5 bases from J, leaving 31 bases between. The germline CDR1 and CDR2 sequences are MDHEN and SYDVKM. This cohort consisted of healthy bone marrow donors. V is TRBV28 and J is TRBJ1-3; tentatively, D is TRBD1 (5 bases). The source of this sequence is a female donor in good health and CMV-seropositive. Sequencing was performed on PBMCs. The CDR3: CASSPAGVTSGRLSRNTIYF. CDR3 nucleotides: TGTGCCAGCAGTCCCGCCGGGGTGACTTCAGGGAGGTTAAGTAGAAACACCATATATTTT.